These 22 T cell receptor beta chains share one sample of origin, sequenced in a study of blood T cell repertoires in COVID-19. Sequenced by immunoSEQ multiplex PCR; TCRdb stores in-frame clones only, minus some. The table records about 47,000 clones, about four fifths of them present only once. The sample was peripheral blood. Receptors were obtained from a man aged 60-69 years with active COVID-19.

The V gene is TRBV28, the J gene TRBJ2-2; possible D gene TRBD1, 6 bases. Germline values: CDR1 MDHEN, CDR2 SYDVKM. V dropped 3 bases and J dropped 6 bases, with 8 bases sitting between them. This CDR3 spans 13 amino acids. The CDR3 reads CASSFRGAGELFF. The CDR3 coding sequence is TGTGCCAGCAGTTTCAGGGGCGCCGGGGAGCTGTTTTTT.

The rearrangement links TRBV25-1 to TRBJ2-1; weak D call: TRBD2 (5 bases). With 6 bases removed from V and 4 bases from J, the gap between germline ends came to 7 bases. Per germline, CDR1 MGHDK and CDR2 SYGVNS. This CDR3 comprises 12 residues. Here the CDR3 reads CASRGGYNEQFF. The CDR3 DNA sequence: TGTGCCAGCAGAGGCGGGTACAATGAGCAGTTCTTC. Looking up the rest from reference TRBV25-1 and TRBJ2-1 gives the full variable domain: EADIYQTPRYLVIGTGKKITLECSQTMGHDKMYWYQQDPGMELHLIHYSYGVNSTEKGDLSSESTVSRIRTEHFPLTLESARPSHTSQYLCASRGGYNEQFFGPGTRLTVL.

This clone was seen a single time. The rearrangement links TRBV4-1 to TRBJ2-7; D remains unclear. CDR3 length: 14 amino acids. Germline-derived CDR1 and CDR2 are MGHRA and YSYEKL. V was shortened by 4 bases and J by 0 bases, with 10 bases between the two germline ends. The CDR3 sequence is CASSLTPTSYEQYF. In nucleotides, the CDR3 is TGCGCCAGCAGCCTGACACCGACCTCCTACGAGCAGTACTTC.

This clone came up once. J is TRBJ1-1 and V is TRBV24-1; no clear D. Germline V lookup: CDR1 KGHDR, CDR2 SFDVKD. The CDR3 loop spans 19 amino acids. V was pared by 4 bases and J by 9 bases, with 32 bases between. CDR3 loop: CATSESPQTRPDSKTKAFF. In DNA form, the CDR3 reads TGTGCCACCAGTGAATCCCCCCAGACACGACCGGACTCGAAAACCAAAGCTTTCTTT.

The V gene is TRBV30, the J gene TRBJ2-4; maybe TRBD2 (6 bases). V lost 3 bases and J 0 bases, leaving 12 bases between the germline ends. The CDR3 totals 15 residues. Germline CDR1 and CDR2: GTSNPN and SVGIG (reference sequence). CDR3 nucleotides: TGTGCCTGGAGAAGAGCGGGCCTAGCCAAAAACATTCAGTACTTC. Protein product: CAWRRAGLAKNIQYF.

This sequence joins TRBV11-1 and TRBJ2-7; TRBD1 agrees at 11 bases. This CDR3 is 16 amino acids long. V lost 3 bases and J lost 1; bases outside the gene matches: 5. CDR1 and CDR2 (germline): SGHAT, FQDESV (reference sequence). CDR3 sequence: CASSLDRGLLSYEQYF. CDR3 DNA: TGTGCCAGCAGCTTGGACAGGGGGCTTTTATCCTACGAGCAGTACTTC.

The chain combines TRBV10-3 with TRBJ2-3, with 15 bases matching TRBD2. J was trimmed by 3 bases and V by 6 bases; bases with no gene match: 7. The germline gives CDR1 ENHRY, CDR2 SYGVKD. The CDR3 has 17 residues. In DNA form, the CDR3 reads TGTGCCATCAGCCGGACTAGCGGGAGGGCCTTAACAGATACGCAGTATTTT. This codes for CAISRTSGRALTDTQYF.

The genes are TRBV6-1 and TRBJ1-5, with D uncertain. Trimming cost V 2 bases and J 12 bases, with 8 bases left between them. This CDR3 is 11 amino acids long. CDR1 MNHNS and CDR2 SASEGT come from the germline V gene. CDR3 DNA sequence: TGTGCCAGCAGTGAATTCCGTCTCCAGCATTTT. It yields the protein CASSEFRLQHF.

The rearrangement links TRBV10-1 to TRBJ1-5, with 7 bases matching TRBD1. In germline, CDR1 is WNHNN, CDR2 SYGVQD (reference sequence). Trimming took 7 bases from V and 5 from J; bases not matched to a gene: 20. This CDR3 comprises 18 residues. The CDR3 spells CASTLQGGGPGDHQPQHF. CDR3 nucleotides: TGCGCCAGCACCCTTCAGGGGGGAGGCCCGGGGGATCATCAGCCCCAGCATTTT.

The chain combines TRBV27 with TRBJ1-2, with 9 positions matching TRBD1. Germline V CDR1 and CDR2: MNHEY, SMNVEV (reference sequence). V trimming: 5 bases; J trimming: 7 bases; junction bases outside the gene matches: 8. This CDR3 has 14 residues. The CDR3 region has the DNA TGTGCCAGCAGTCCACGGACAGGGGAGGCTGGCTACACCTTC. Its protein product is CASSPRTGEAGYTF.

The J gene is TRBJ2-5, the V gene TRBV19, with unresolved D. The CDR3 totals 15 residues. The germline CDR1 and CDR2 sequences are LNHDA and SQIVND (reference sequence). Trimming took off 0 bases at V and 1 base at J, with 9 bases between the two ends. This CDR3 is CASSIDYTGQETQYF. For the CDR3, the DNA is TGTGCCAGTAGTATAGATTATACGGGCCAAGAGACCCAGTACTTC. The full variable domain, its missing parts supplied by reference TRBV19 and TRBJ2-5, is DGGITQSPKYLFRKEGQNVTLSCEQNLNHDAMYWYRQDPGQGLRLIYYSQIVNDFQKGDIAEGYSVSREKKESFPLTVTSAQKNPTAFYLCASSIDYTGQETQYFGPGTRLLVL.

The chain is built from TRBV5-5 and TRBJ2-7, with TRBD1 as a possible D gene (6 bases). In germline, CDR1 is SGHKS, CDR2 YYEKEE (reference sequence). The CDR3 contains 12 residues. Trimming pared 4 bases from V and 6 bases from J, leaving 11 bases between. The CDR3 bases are TGTGCCAGCAGCCTCACAGGGAGCGAGCAGTACTTC. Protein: CASSLTGSEQYF.

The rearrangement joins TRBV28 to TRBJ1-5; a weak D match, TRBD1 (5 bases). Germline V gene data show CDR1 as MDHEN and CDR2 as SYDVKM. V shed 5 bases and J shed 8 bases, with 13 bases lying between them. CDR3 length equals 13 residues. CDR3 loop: CASSGTAQEPQHF. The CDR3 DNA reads TGTGCCAGCAGTGGGACTGCCCAGGAGCCCCAGCATTTT.

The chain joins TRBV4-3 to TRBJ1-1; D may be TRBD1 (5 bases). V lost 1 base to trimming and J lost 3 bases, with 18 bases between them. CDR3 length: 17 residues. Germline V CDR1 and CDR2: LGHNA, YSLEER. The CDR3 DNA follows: TGCGCCAGCAGCCAAGTATCGATAGACAGTGAGTACACTGAAGCTTTCTTT. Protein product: CASSQVSIDSEYTEAFF.

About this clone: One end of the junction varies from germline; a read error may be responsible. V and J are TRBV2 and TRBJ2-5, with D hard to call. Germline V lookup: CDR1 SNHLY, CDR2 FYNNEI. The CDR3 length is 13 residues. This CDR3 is CVSIGGDGETQYF. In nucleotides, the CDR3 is TGTGTCAGCATAGGCGGAGATGGAGAGACCCAGTACTTC.

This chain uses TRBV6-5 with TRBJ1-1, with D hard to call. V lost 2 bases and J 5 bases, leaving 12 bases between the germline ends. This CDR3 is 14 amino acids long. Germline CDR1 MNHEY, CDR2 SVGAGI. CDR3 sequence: CASSYDSVRTEAFF. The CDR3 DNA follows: TGTGCCAGCAGTTACGACTCGGTGAGGACTGAAGCTTTCTTT.

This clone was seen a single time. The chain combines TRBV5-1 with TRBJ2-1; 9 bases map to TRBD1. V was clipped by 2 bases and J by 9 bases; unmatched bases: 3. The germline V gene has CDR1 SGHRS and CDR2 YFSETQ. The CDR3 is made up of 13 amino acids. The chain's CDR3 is CASSFTGGGEQFF. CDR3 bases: TGCGCCAGCAGCTTTACAGGGGGCGGTGAGCAGTTCTTC.

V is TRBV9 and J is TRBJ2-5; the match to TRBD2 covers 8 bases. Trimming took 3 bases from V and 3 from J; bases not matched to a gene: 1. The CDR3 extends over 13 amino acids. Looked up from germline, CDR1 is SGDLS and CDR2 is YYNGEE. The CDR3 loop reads CASSDSGEETQYF. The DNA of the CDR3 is TGTGCCAGCAGCGATAGCGGGGAAGAGACCCAGTACTTC.

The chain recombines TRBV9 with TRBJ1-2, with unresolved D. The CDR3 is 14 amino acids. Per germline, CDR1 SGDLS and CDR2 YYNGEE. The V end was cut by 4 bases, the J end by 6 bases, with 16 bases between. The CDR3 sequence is CASSLGGEGDGYTF. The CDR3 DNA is TGTGCCAGCAGCTTGGGCGGGGAAGGAGATGGCTACACCTTC.

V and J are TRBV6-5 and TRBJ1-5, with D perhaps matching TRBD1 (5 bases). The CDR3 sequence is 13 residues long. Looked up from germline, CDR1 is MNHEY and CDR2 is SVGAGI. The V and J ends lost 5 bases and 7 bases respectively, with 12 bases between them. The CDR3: CASSPSGLQPQHF. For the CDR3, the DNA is TGTGCCAGCAGTCCTTCAGGGTTGCAGCCCCAGCATTTT.

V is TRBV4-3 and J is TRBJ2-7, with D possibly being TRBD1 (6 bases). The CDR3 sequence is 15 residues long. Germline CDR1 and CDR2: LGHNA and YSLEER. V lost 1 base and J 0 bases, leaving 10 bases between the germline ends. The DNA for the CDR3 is TGCGCCAGCAGCCAAGGGCCAGGGGACTCCTACGAGCAGTACTTC. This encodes CASSQGPGDSYEQYF.

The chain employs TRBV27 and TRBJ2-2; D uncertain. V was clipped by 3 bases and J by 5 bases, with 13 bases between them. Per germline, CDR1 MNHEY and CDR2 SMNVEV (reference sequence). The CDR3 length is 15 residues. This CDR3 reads CASSFLGEETGELFF. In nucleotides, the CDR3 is TGTGCCAGCAGTTTTCTAGGAGAAGAGACCGGGGAGCTGTTTTTT.